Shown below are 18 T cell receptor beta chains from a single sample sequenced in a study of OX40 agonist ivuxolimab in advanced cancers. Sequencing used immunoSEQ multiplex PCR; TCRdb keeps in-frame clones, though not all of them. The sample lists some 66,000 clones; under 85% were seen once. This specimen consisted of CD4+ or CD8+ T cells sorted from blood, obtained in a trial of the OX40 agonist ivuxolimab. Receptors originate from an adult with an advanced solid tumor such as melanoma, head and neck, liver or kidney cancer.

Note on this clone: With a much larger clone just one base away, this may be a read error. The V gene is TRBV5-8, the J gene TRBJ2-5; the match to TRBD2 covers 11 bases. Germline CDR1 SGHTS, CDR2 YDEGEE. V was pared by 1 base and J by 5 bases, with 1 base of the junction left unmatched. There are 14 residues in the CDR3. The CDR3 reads CASSLLAGGETQYF. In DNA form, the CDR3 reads TGTGCCAGCAGCTTGCTAGCGGGAGGCGAGACCCAGTACTTC.

Written as DNA, the CDR3 is TGTGCCAGCAGCTTAGTTGGGCTAGAAGCGGAGACCCAGTACTTC. It codes for CASSLVGLEAETQYF. The chain employs TRBV11-2 and TRBJ2-5; no firm D call. The germline V and J ends were trimmed by 1 base and 5 bases, with 14 bases remaining between them. CDR3 length: 15 amino acids. CDR1 and CDR2 (germline): SGHAT, FQNNGV.

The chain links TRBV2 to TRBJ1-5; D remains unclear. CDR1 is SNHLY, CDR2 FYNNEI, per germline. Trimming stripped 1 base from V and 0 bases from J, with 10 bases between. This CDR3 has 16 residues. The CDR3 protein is CASSEVRIYSNQPQHF. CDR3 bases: TGTGCCAGCAGTGAAGTCAGAATCTATAGCAATCAGCCCCAGCATTTT.

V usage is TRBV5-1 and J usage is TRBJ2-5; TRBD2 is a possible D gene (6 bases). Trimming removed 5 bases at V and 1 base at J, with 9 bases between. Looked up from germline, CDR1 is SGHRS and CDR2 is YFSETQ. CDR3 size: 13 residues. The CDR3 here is CASSLAPQETQYF. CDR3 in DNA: TGCGCCAGCAGTCTAGCGCCCCAAGAGACCCAGTACTTC.

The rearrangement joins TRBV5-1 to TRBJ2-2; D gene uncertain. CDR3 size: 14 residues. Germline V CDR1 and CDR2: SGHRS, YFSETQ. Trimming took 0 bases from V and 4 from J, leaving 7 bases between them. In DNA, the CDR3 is TGCGCCAGCAGCTTGGGGTCGCGCACCGGGGAGCTGTTTTTT. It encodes CASSLGSRTGELFF.

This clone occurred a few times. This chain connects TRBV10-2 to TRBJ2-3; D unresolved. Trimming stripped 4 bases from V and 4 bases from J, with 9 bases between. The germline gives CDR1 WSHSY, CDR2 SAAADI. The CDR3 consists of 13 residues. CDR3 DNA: TGCGCCAGCAGTGTGAGTCTCGCAGATACGCAGTATTTT. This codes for CASSVSLADTQYF.

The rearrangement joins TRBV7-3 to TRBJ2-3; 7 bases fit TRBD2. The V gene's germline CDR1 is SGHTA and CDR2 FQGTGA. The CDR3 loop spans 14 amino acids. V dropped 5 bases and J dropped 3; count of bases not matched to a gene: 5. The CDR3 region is CASSPGGRTDTQYF. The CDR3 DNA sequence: TGTGCCAGCAGCCCGGGGGGTCGGACAGATACGCAGTATTTT.

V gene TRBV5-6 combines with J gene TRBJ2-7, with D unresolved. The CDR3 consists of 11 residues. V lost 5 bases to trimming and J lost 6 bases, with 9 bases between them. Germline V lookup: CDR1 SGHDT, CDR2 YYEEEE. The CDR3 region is CASSAFGEQYF. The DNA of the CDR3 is TGTGCCAGCAGTGCCTTCGGCGAGCAGTACTTC.

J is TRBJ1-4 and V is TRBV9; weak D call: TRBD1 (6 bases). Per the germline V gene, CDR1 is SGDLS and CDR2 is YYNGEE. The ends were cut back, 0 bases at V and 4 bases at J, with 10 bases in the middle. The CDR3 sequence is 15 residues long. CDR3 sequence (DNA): TGTGCCAGCAGCGTAGAGGGGGGACGTAATGAAAAACTGTTTTTT. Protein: CASSVEGGRNEKLFF. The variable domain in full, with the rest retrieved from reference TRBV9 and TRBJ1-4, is DSGVTQTPKHLITATGQRVTLRCSPRSGDLSVYWYQQSLDQGLQFLIQYYNGEERAKGNILERFSAQQFPDLHSELNLSSLELGDSALYFCASSVEGGRNEKLFFGSGTQLSVL.

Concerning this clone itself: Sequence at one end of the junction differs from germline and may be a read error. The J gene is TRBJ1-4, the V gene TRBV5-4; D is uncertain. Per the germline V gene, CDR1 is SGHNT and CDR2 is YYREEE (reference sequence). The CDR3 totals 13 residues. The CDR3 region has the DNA TGTGCCAGCAGCTTGTACAGCAATACACAACTCATCTTT. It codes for CASSLYSNTQLIF. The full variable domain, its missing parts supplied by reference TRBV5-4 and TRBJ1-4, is ETGVTQSPTHLIKTRGQQVTLRCSSQSGHNTVSWYQQALGQGPQFIFQYYREEENGRGNFPPRFSGLQFPNYSSELNVNALELDDSALYLCASSLYSNTQLIFGSGTQLSVL.

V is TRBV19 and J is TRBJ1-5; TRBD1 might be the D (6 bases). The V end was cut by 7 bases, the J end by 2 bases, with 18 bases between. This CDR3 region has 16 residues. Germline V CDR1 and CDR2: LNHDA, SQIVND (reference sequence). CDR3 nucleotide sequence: TGTGCCAGTACCCTAAGGGGGGGAGGGGGCAATCAGCCCCAGCATTTT. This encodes CASTLRGGGGNQPQHF. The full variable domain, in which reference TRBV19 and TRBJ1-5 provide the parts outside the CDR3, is DGGITQSPKYLFRKEGQNVTLSCEQNLNHDAMYWYRQDPGQGLRLIYYSQIVNDFQKGDIAEGYSVSREKKESFPLTVTSAQKNPTAFYLCASTLRGGGGNQPQHFGDGTRLSIL.

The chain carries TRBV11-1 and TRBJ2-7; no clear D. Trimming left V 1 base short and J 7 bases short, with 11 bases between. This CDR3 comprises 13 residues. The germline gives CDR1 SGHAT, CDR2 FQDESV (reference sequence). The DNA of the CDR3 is TGTGCCAGCAGCTTAGAGAGAGTGGGAGAGCAGTACTTC. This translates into CASSLERVGEQYF.

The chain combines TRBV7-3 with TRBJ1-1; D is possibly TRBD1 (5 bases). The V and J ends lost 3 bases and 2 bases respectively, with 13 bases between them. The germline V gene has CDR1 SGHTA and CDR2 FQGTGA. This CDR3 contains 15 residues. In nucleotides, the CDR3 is TGTGCCAGCAGCTTCGACGGGGGACCTAACACTGAAGCTTTCTTT. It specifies CASSFDGGPNTEAFF.

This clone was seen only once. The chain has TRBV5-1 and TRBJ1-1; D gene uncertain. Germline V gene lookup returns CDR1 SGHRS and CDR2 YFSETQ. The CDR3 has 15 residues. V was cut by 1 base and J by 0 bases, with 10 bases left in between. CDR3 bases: TGCGCCAGCAGCTTGAATGACCCCGTGAACACTGAAGCTTTCTTT. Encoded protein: CASSLNDPVNTEAFF.

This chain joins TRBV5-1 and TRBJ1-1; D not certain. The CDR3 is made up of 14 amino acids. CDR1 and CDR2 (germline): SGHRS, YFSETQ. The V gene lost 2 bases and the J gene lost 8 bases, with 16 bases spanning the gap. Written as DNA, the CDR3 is TGCGCCAGCAGCTTCCAACCCGATCCAGGAGAAGCTTTCTTT. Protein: CASSFQPDPGEAFF. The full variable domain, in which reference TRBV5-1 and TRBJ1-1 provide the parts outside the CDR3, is KAGVTQTPRYLIKTRGQQVTLSCSPISGHRSVSWYQQTPGQGLQFLFEYFSETQRNKGNFPGRFSGRQFSNSRSEMNVSTLELGDSALYLCASSFQPDPGEAFFGQGTRLTVV.

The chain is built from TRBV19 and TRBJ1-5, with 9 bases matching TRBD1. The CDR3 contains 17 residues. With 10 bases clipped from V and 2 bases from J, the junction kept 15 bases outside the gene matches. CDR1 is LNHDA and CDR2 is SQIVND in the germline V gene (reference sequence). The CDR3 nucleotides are TGTGCCACTCACCCACCAAGGGACAGGGTCGGCAATCAGCCCCAGCATTTT. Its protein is CATHPPRDRVGNQPQHF.

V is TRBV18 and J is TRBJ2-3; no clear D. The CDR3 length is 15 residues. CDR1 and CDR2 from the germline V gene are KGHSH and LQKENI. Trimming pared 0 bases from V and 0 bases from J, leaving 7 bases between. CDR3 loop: CASSPPTTSTDTQYF. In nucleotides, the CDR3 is TGTGCCAGCTCACCACCTACAACTAGCACAGATACGCAGTATTTT.

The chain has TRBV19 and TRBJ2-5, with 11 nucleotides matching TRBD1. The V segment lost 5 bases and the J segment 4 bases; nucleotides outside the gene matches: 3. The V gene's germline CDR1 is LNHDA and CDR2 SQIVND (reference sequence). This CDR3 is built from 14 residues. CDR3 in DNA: TGTGCCAGTAGTGGGGGACAGGGGGGAGAGACCCAGTACTTC. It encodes CASSGGQGGETQYF.